Below, 8 T cell receptor beta chains from the same sample are listed, as sequenced in a study of T cell responses to AZD1222 COVID-19 vaccine (dated by TCRdb to about 2021). Receptor amplification or capture employed the immunoSEQ multiplex PCR assay. Drawn from immuneACCESS, this table holds only the in-frame rearrangements with V and J called that TCRdb kept. Clones are partly lost; checked studies trace under half to an unresolved V gene and leave the rest unexplained. This sample comprises about 200,000 clones, more than 85% of them detected only once. Around 3% of the sample rests with the top ten. The time point tag for this specimen amounts to: about 28 days (+/-7) after the second vaccine dose. This specimen consisted of peripheral blood, obtained 28 days after the second AZD1222 dose. The receptors were sampled from an adult who received the AZD1222 COVID-19 vaccine.

About this clone: The same CDR3 arises from other DNA sequences in this sample as well. The V and J genes are TRBV5-1 and TRBJ2-3; 10 nucleotides line up with TRBD2. The CDR3 spans 16 residues. Germline V gene lookup returns CDR1 SGHRS and CDR2 YFSETQ. V dropped 0 bases and J dropped 1; count of bases not matched to a gene: 2. In DNA, the CDR3 is TGCGCCAGCAGCTTGGCTGGGACTAGCGGCACAGATACGCAGTATTTT. This encodes CASSLAGTSGTDTQYF.

The V call is TRBV12-3 or TRBV12-4, the J call TRBJ2-1; D uncertain. Trimming took off 5 bases at V and 4 bases at J, with 6 bases between the two ends. The CDR3 contains 12 residues. CDR3 DNA sequence: TGTGCCAGCAGTCTACTATACAATGAGCAGTTCTTC. Protein product: CASSLLYNEQFF.

The chain combines TRBV3-1 (or the pseudogene TRBV3-2) with TRBJ2-3; possibly TRBD2 for D (5 bases). Trimming stripped 4 bases from V and 3 bases from J, with 20 bases between. The germline CDR1 and CDR2 sequences are LGHDT and YNNKEL (reference sequence). The CDR3 has 17 amino acids. The CDR3, as DNA: TGTGCCAGCAGCCGGAGAGGGTTGGAGTTGCGGACAGATACGCAGTATTTT. It specifies CASSRRGLELRTDTQYF.

This sequence joins TRBV3-1 (or the pseudogene TRBV3-2) and TRBJ2-1; the match to TRBD1 covers 7 bases. Trimming removed 0 bases from V and 2 bases from J; junction bases left unmatched: 1. The CDR3 is 15 residues long. CDR1 and CDR2 (germline): LGHDT, YNNKEL (reference sequence). The CDR3 DNA reads TGTGCCAGCAGCCAAGACAGGGGGACCTACAATGAGCAGTTCTTC. As protein: CASSQDRGTYNEQFF.

The rearrangement joins TRBV6-2 or TRBV6-3 to TRBJ2-7; no reliable D call. CDR3 length: 15 residues. CDR1 is MNHEY, CDR2 SVGEGT, per germline. Trimming took 0 bases from V and 0 from J, leaving 9 bases between them. The CDR3 nucleotides read TGTGCCAGCAGTTACTCGCGGCTGACCTCCTACGAGCAGTACTTC. Its protein is CASSYSRLTSYEQYF.

V gene TRBV30 combines with J gene TRBJ2-7; weak D call: TRBD1 (7 bases). CDR1 GTSNPN and CDR2 SVGIG come from the germline V gene (reference sequence). Trimming removed 3 bases from V and 0 bases from J, with 12 bases in between. The CDR3 sequence is 14 residues long. CDR3 coding DNA: TGTGCCTGGAGCCCAGGGGGGAGCTCCTACGAGCAGTACTTC. Translation: CAWSPGGSSYEQYF.

V and J are TRBV6-5 and TRBJ1-2; D gene unclear. The germline V and J ends were trimmed by 7 bases and 5 bases, with 8 bases remaining between them. Germline-derived CDR1 and CDR2 are MNHEY and SVGAGI. This CDR3 has 11 amino acids. In DNA, the CDR3 is TGTGCCAGCAATGGTTATTATGGCTACACCTTC. Protein product: CASNGYYGYTF.

V gene TRBV19 combines with J gene TRBJ1-2, with D unclear. The germline V gene encodes CDR1 LNHDA and CDR2 SQIVND (reference sequence). CDR3 length equals 19 residues. V dropped 5 bases and J dropped 7 bases, with 32 bases sitting between them. This CDR3 reads CASSPPKLRQKGRFAGYTF. The CDR3 coding sequence is TGTGCCAGTAGTCCCCCGAAACTACGGCAAAAGGGAAGATTTGCTGGCTACACCTTC.